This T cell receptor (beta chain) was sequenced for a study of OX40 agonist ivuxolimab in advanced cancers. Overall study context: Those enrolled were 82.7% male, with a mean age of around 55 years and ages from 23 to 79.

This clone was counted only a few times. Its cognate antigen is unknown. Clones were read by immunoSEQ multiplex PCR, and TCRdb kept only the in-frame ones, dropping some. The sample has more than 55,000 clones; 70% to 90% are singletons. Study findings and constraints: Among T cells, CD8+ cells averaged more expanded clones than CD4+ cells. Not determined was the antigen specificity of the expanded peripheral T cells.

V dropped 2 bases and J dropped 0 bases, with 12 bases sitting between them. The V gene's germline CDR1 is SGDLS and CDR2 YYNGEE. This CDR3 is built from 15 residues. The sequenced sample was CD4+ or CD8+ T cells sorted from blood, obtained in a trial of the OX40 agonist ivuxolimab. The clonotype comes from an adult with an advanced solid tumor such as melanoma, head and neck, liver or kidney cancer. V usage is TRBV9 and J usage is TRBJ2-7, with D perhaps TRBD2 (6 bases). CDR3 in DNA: TGTGCCAGCAGCGTTGGGACTCCTAGCTCCTACGAGCAGTACTTC. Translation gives CASSVGTPSSYEQYF.